These T cell receptor beta chains were read from a single sample in a study of CXCR3-negative and CXCR3-positive naive CD8 T cells. Using the 5' RACE reads, TCRdb records one entry per CDR3 protein without DNA. The sample shows 85,000 to 120,000 distinct CDR3 sequences, and 0.38% sits with its ten largest clones. The sample was naive CXCR3+ CD8+ T cells from blood. The receptors come from a human donor in good health. Some clones in this sample may be carry-over from other donors' samples. Each CDR3 is given with its conserved first and last residue.

j_gene,v_gene,CDR3aa
TRBJ1-1,TRBV6-2/TRBV6-3,CASSYPRRGSDTEAFF
TRBJ1-1,TRBV19,CASSIDSVGGEAFF
TRBJ2-1,TRBV29-1,CSVEVRVDEQFF
TRBJ2-3,TRBV13,CASSLGVLRGSTDTQYF
TRBJ2-7,TRBV7-9,CASSYPGDYEQYF
TRBJ1-1,TRBV7-3,CASSHLDGYPAFF
TRBJ2-7,TRBV14,CASRRTDASYEQYF
TRBJ2-5,TRBV6-5,CASRSAGYQYF
TRBJ2-1,TRBV13,CASSLGKAGQGLGDEQFF
TRBJ2-3,TRBV5-1,CASSTRQGTSTDTQYF
TRBJ2-5,TRBV5-1,CASSQGHQYQETQYF
TRBJ1-1,TRBV7-9,CASSAGDKNTEAFF
TRBJ1-1,TRBV30,CAWNAQATKAFF
TRBJ2-1,TRBV5-1,CASSLALGVRNEQFF
TRBJ2-2,TRBV6-6,CASSLAGGPSGELFF
TRBJ2-6,TRBV25-1,CASRYSGANVLTF
TRBJ2-7,TRBV13,CASSLERGSYEQYF
TRBJ2-3,TRBV18,CASSPRGRENTDTQYF
TRBJ1-6,TRBV23-1,CASSPDRVASLHF
TRBJ2-1,TRBV9,CASSLGGASYNEQFF
TRBJ2-1,TRBV3-1,CASSQGSYNEQFF
TRBJ2-7,TRBV4-3,CASSQGGGTYEQYF
TRBJ2-3,TRBV28,CASSLTTTGFGTDTQYF
TRBJ2-7,TRBV28,CASSPRTGANEQYF
TRBJ2-7,TRBV20-1,CSATGTDYEQYF
TRBJ2-7,TRBV30,CAWSITADEQYF
TRBJ2-1,TRBV9,CASSVEGARSYNEQFF
TRBJ2-7,TRBV29-1,CSVLGQYYEQYF
TRBJ2-7,TRBV20-1,CSARGSGSYEQYF
TRBJ2-3,TRBV28,CASSLNRERGGKYF
TRBJ2-1,TRBV6-1,CAIVAESYNEQFF
TRBJ1-4,TRBV12-3/TRBV12-4,CASSLTAPGEKLFF
TRBJ2-1,TRBV27,CASSTDFSSSYNEQFF
TRBJ1-3,TRBV7-9,CASSSARGPGNTIYF
TRBJ2-3,TRBV11-2,CASSFASGATDTQYF
TRBJ2-7,TRBV6-5,CASSQTGSPIEQYF
TRBJ2-7,TRBV20-1,CSARLAGSYEQYF
TRBJ2-7,TRBV5-1,CASSLRAGTYEQYF
TRBJ2-3,TRBV6-5,CASSYSPEAADTQYF
TRBJ2-1,TRBV11-2,CASSLAGDGPYNEQFF
TRBJ1-2,TRBV29-1,CSVDGTGDGYTF
TRBJ2-7,TRBV29-1,CSVRTGGYEQYF
TRBJ1-1,TRBV29-1,CSVERGRGTEAFF